One and the same sample provided the 9 T cell receptor beta chains below, sequenced in a study of cytomegalovirus exposure and HLA in healthy donors. The study ran its PCR with 60 Vbeta and 13 Jbeta primers. The protocol was immunoSEQ multiplex PCR, while the TCRdb copy is restricted to in-frame clones and leaves out a portion. The sample has 150,000 to 200,000 clones, roughly 70% seen once. The sample comprised PBMCs. These TCRs come from a woman younger than 45 in good health and CMV-seronegative.

The CDR3: CASSEWVAGTQETQYF. The CDR3 nucleotides are TGTGCCAGCAGTGAATGGGTAGCGGGGACCCAAGAGACCCAGTACTTC. V gene TRBV2 combines with J gene TRBJ2-5; TRBD2 matches 8 bases. This CDR3 is built from 16 residues. The germline V gene has CDR1 SNHLY and CDR2 FYNNEI. The J segment lost 1 base and the V segment lost 2 bases, leaving 6 bases of the junction unmatched.

The genes are TRBV7-9 and TRBJ1-2, with 10 bases that match TRBD1. V lost 3 bases to trimming and J lost 5 bases; unmatched junction nucleotides: 6. The CDR3 runs 15 residues. Germline assignment: CDR1 SEHNR and CDR2 FQNEAQ (reference sequence). CDR3 region: CASSFPGQGGYGYTF. CDR3 DNA: TGTGCCAGCAGCTTCCCCGGACAGGGGGGGTATGGCTACACCTTC.

The chain recombines TRBV5-1 with TRBJ1-3; tentatively, D is TRBD1 (6 bases). Germline assignment: CDR1 SGHRS and CDR2 YFSETQ. This CDR3 contains 14 residues. V was clipped by 0 bases and J by 2 bases, with 6 bases between them. Here the CDR3 DNA reads TGCGCCAGCAGCTTGGCAGGGGCTGGAAACACCATATATTTT. Protein product: CASSLAGAGNTIYF. Looking up the rest from reference TRBV5-1 and TRBJ1-3 gives the full variable domain: KAGVTQTPRYLIKTRGQQVTLSCSPISGHRSVSWYQQTPGQGLQFLFEYFSETQRNKGNFPGRFSGRQFSNSRSEMNVSTLELGDSALYLCASSLAGAGNTIYFGEGSWLTVV.

This clone has a handful of counts. The sample contains more than one DNA sequence encoding this CDR3. The chain combines TRBV7-2 with TRBJ1-1; D is perhaps TRBD1 (6 bases). The CDR3 is 14 residues long. Germline CDR1 SGHTA, CDR2 FQGNSA. V lost 0 bases to trimming and J lost 5 bases, with 10 bases between them. In DNA form, the CDR3 reads TGTGCCAGCAGCTTAGCCAGGGGTGGAACTGAAGCTTTCTTT. Its protein is CASSLARGGTEAFF. Combining the CDR3 with reference TRBV7-2 and TRBJ1-1 gives the whole variable domain GAGVSQSPSNKVTEKGKDVELRCDPISGHTALYWYRQSLGQGLEFLIYFQGNSAPDKSGLPSDRFSAERTGGSVSTLTIQRTQQEDSAVYLCASSLARGGTEAFFGQGTRLTVV.

The CDR3 DNA is TGCACCAGCAGCCAGGGGCTTCACAGGGACCGGTGCAATCAGCCCCAGCATTTT. As protein: CTSSQGLHRDRCNQPQHF. This sequence joins TRBV1 and TRBJ1-5; the table names TRBD1, a call not compared with the DNA. TRBV1 is shown as a pseudogene. The CDR3 spans 18 residues.

The chain joins TRBV6-4 to TRBJ2-3; 7 bases match TRBD1. CDR1 and CDR2 from the germline V gene are MRHNA and SNTAGT. Trimming took 2 bases from V and 2 from J; bases not matched to a gene: 7. The CDR3 has 16 amino acids. Here the CDR3 DNA reads TGTGCCAGCAGTGACACAGGGGAAGGGCCCACAGATACGCAGTATTTT. It yields the protein CASSDTGEGPTDTQYF.

This clone showed up just a few times. The chain joins TRBV6-1 to TRBJ1-1; D might be TRBD1 (6 bases). Germline loops: CDR1 MNHNS, CDR2 SASEGT. The CDR3 contains 14 residues. V was pared by 6 bases and J by 2 bases, with 13 bases between. The CDR3 is CASRQGNFNTEAFF. CDR3 DNA sequence: TGTGCCAGCAGACAGGGTAATTTCAACACTGAAGCTTTCTTT.

This clone was found a few times. The rearrangement joins TRBV19 to TRBJ2-4; 8 nucleotides agree with TRBD2. Germline V gives CDR1 LNHDA, CDR2 SQIVND (reference sequence). The junction had 8 bases not matched to a gene; V was cut back by 8 bases and J by 8 bases. This CDR3 comprises 13 residues. In DNA, the CDR3 is TGTGCCAGTTTCGGAAGCGGGAGAGACATTCAGTACTTC. It yields the protein CASFGSGRDIQYF.

This clone was detected a few times. The chain employs TRBV6-1 and TRBJ1-1; 9 nucleotides line up with TRBD1. The CDR3 covers 15 residues. The V gene end was trimmed by 7 bases and the J gene end by 0 bases; junction bases not matched to a gene: 6. Germline V gene lookup returns CDR1 MNHNS and CDR2 SASEGT. The CDR3 region is CASITGTGLNTEAFF. The CDR3 nucleotides are TGTGCCAGCATTACCGGGACAGGGTTGAACACTGAAGCTTTCTTT.